The present entry profiles one TCR beta chain with its context. The repertoire was sequenced with immunoSEQ multiplex PCR; TCRdb's copy has only in-frame clones and lacks some. The sample lists about 240,000 clones; approximately 85% were seen once. This sample was taken from a study of blood T cell repertoires in COVID-19. The CDR3 is 12 amino acids. The germline V gene encodes CDR1 KGHSH and CDR2 LQKENI. Germline trimming cut 5 bases from V and 6 bases from J; bases unmatched to any gene: 3. The chain recombines TRBV18 with TRBJ1-1, with TRBD1 matching 7 bases. The sample was peripheral blood. The sequence derives from a woman between 25 and 40 years old with acute or convalescent COVID-19. Written as DNA, the CDR3 is TGTGCCAGCTCAGACAGGGTAGCTGAAGCTTTCTTT. Translation: CASSDRVAEAFF.